One sample yielded the 19 T cell receptor beta chains listed below, sequenced in a study of molecular identifiers for immune sequencing clone quantification. MiXCR was run by TCRdb on the PCR reads, yielding one entry per CDR3 protein. The sample holds hundreds of thousands of distinct CDR3 sequences, roughly 24% seen once. Sequencing was performed on naive CD8+ T cells from blood, with Jurkat cell RNA spiked in. Subset here: FACS-sorted CD8+CD4-CCR7+CD45RA+ naive T cells. These receptors were taken from a human donor in good health. Some libraries in this study had Jurkat cell RNA spiked in.

This clonotype was detected a few times. This chain links TRBV20-1 with TRBJ2-1; D is ambiguous. The CDR3 contains 12 residues. Trimming left V 0 bases short and J 7 bases short, with 7 bases between. The V gene's germline CDR1 is DFQATT and CDR2 SNEGSKA (reference sequence). The CDR3 protein is CSARELRNEQFF. In DNA, the CDR3 is TGCAGTGCTAGAGAGCTTAGAAATGAGCAGTTCTTC.

This clonotype showed up just a few times. CDR3 sequence: CAWSDPTRGITGEQFF. For the CDR3, the DNA is TGTGCCTGGAGTGATCCCACCAGGGGTATCACCGGTGAGCAGTTCTTC. This chain links TRBV30 with TRBJ2-1; TRBD1 is a possible D gene (6 bases). From germline, CDR1 is GTSNPN and CDR2 SVGIG (reference sequence). The germline V and J ends were trimmed by 1 base and 9 bases, with 22 bases remaining between them. CDR3 length equals 16 residues.

This sequence joins TRBV12-3 or TRBV12-4 and TRBJ1-4; 9 nucleotides agree with TRBD1. The CDR3 sequence is 16 residues long. V lost 6 bases to trimming and J lost 1 base; unmatched junction nucleotides: 6. The CDR3 region is CASSDRTGVTNEKLFF. In DNA, the CDR3 is TGTGCCAGCAGCGATAGGACAGGGGTAACTAATGAAAAACTGTTTTTT.

This clonotype was recorded at least ten times. The rearrangement uses TRBV4-2 and TRBJ2-7, with D possibly being TRBD1 (6 bases). Germline V gene sequence: CDR1 LGHNA, CDR2 YNFKEQ. The CDR3 loop spans 14 amino acids. V was cut by 0 bases and J by 2 bases, with 8 bases left in between. The chain's CDR3 is CASSQDQGPYEQYF. CDR3 nucleotides: TGTGCCAGCAGCCAAGATCAGGGGCCCTACGAGCAGTACTTC.

This clonotype has more than one count but fewer than ten. The chain combines TRBV15 with TRBJ2-3, with no clear D. Deletions cut 2 bases from V and 5 bases from J, with 8 bases between. Germline CDR1 reads LNHNV; CDR2 reads YYDKDF (reference sequence). CDR3 length equals 13 residues. The CDR3 is CATSRKYGDTQYF. DNA of the CDR3: TGTGCCACCAGCAGAAAATACGGAGATACGCAGTATTTT.

This clonotype has only a few counts. This rearrangement joins TRBV7-9 to TRBJ2-7; weak D call: TRBD1 (6 bases). CDR3 length equals 14 residues. The germline gives CDR1 SEHNR, CDR2 FQNEAQ (reference sequence). V lost 5 bases to trimming and J lost 2 bases, with 13 bases between them. The CDR3, as DNA: TGTGCCAGCAGCGCAGGGACACAGACCTACGAGCAGTACTTC. Translated: CASSAGTQTYEQYF.

This clonotype was observed a handful of times. The genes are TRBV4-3 and TRBJ1-4; D is ambiguous. From germline, CDR1 is LGHNA and CDR2 YSLEER. The CDR3 extends over 14 amino acids. With 5 bases removed from V and 14 bases from J, the gap between germline ends came to 21 bases. In DNA, the CDR3 is TGCGCCAGCAGCGCCGAAAAAAGAGGTCAAGGGCTGTTTTTT. As protein: CASSAEKRGQGLFF.

V usage is TRBV19 and J usage is TRBJ2-1; TRBD2 might be the D (5 bases). V dropped 1 base and J dropped 3 bases, with 10 bases sitting between them. Germline V lookup: CDR1 LNHDA, CDR2 SQIVND (reference sequence). The CDR3 is 15 residues long. The CDR3 is CASSIASGSYNEQFF. The CDR3 nucleotides read TGTGCCAGTAGTATAGCCTCGGGAAGCTACAATGAGCAGTTCTTC.

This clonotype has only a few counts. V gene TRBV20-1 combines with J gene TRBJ2-1; a weak D match, TRBD2 (5 bases). V lost 3 bases and J lost 9, with 9 bases in between. This CDR3 has 11 residues. The germline gives CDR1 DFQATT, CDR2 SNEGSKA (reference sequence). CDR3 sequence reads: CSARGVTEQFF. The CDR3, as DNA: TGCAGTGCTAGGGGAGTCACTGAGCAGTTCTTC.

The sample holds many counts of this clonotype. This chain uses TRBV7-2 with TRBJ2-5; TRBD1 matches 8 bases. The germline V gene has CDR1 SGHTA and CDR2 FQGNSA. Trimming took 4 bases from V and 4 from J; bases not matched to a gene: 5. This CDR3 spans 14 amino acids. As DNA, the CDR3 is TGTGCCAGCAGCTCAACCAGGGGGCGAGAGACCCAGTACTTC. This gives the protein CASSSTRGRETQYF. The complete variable domain, with remaining parts taken from reference TRBV7-2 and TRBJ2-5, reads GAGVSQSPSNKVTEKGKDVELRCDPISGHTALYWYRQSLGQGLEFLIYFQGNSAPDKSGLPSDRFSAERTGGSVSTLTIQRTQQEDSAVYLCASSSTRGRETQYFGPGTRLLVL.

At least ten counts were recorded for this clonotype. The chain combines TRBV4-1 with TRBJ1-6; D is ambiguous. The CDR3 totals 12 residues. Looked up from germline, CDR1 is MGHRA and CDR2 is YSYEKL. The V and J ends lost 3 bases and 7 bases respectively, with 4 bases between them. In nucleotides, the CDR3 is TGCGCCAGCAGCCAGAAAAATTCACCCCTCCACTTT. Translated, it gives CASSQKNSPLHF.

The chain recombines TRBV27 with TRBJ2-3; D is ambiguous. V gave up 5 bases and J gave up 0 bases, with 12 bases separating them. Per germline, CDR1 MNHEY and CDR2 SMNVEV (reference sequence). CDR3 length equals 15 residues. CDR3 DNA sequence: TGTGCCAGCAGTAACCCACCGGGTAGCACAGATACGCAGTATTTT. This encodes CASSNPPGSTDTQYF.

Notes on this clonotype: This sequence may be a read error, since a much larger clone differs from it by one base. V usage is TRBV3-1 and J usage is TRBJ2-2; 10 bases align to TRBD1. The CDR3 runs 16 residues. Per germline, CDR1 LGHDT and CDR2 YNNKEL (reference sequence). V lost 4 bases to trimming and J lost 3 bases; unmatched junction nucleotides: 5. In DNA, the CDR3 is TGTGCCAGCAGCCCCGACAGGGGGCTAGACACCGGGGAGCTGTTTTTT. Its translation: CASSPDRGLDTGELFF.

This clonotype showed up just a few times. One end of the junction fails to match germline, which may point to a read error. V is TRBV7-9 and J is TRBJ2-2, with TRBD2 as a possible D gene (5 bases). The CDR3 is 14 residues long. The V gene's germline CDR1 is SEHNR and CDR2 FQNEAQ (reference sequence). Here the CDR3 DNA reads TGTGCCAGCAGCTCGGACTCGAACACCAGGGAGCTGTTTTTT. Protein sequence: CASSSDSNTRELFF.

This clonotype has just one count. This may come from a read error, since a much larger clone is one base off. The chain carries TRBV6-5 and TRBJ2-5, with D unclear. The ends were cut back, 4 bases at V and 1 base at J, with 16 bases in the middle. CDR1 is MNHEY and CDR2 is SVGAGI in the germline V gene. CDR3 length equals 16 residues. The CDR3 spells CASSSHPHGFQETQYF. The CDR3 nucleotides are TGTGCCAGCAGTTCCCACCCCCACGGATTCCAAGAGACCCAGTACTTC.

This clonotype has just a few counts. The V call is TRBV4-1, the J call TRBJ1-5; D is perhaps TRBD1 (5 bases). The CDR3 extends over 14 amino acids. The germline V gene encodes CDR1 MGHRA and CDR2 YSYEKL. Trimming removed 1 base from V and 4 bases from J, with 8 bases in between. The CDR3 here is CASSQGWGNQPQHF. The CDR3 bases are TGCGCCAGCAGCCAAGGATGGGGGAATCAGCCCCAGCATTTT.

This rearrangement joins TRBV11-2 to TRBJ2-7; possibly TRBD1 for D (6 bases). In germline, CDR1 is SGHAT, CDR2 FQNNGV. V lost 1 base to trimming and J lost 1 base, with 23 bases between them. The CDR3 totals 19 residues. Here the CDR3 DNA reads TGTGCCAGCAGCTTAGGACCCTCCTCAGGGGCCCCTCAGTCCTACGAGCAGTACTTC. This sequence encodes CASSLGPSSGAPQSYEQYF.

Concerning this clonotype: A much more abundant neighbour one base away suggests this may be a read error. The chain recombines TRBV25-1 with TRBJ2-1; no clear D. V dropped 4 bases and J dropped 3 bases, with 10 bases sitting between them. The CDR3 has 14 amino acids. In germline, CDR1 is MGHDK, CDR2 SYGVNS. The CDR3 bases are TGTGCCAGCAGTGTGGTGTCCCACTACAATGAGCAGTTCTTC. Translating gives CASSVVSHYNEQFF.

This clonotype was detected many times. The V gene is TRBV12-3 or TRBV12-4, the J gene TRBJ2-3; D is possibly TRBD2 (6 bases). Trimming pared 6 bases from V and 6 bases from J, leaving 13 bases between. The CDR3 is made up of 13 amino acids. The CDR3 bases are TGTGCCAGCAGGTCACTAGCATCTGATACGCAGTATTTT. It yields the protein CASRSLASDTQYF.